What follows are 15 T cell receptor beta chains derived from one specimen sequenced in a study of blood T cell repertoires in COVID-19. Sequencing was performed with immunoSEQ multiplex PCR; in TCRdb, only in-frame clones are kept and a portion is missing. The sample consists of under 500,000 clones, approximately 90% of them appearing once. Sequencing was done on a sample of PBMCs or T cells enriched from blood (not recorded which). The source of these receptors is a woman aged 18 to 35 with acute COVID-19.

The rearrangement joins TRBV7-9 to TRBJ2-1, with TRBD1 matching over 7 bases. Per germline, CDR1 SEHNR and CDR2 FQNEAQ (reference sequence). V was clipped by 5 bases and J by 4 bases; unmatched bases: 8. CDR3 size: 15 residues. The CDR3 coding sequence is TGTGCCAGCAGCAAGCCGGGACAGTCTTACAATGAGCAGTTCTTC. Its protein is CASSKPGQSYNEQFF.

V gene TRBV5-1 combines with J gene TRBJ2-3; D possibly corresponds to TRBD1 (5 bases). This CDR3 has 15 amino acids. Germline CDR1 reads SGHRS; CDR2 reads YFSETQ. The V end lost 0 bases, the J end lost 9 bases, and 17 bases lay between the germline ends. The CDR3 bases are TGCGCCAGCAGCTTGGGACAAACTGACAGATCCACGCAGTATTTT. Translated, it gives CASSLGQTDRSTQYF.

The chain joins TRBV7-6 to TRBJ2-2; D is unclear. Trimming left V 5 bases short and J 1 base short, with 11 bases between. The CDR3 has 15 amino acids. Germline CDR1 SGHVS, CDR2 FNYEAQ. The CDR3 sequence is CASSENAVNTGELFF. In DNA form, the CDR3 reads TGTGCCAGCAGCGAAAATGCGGTGAACACCGGGGAGCTGTTTTTT.

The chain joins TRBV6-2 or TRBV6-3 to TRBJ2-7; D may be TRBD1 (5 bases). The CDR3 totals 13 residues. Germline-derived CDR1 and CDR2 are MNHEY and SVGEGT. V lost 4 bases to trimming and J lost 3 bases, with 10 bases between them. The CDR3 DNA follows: TGTGCCAGCAGTTCCCCCAGGGACTACGAGCAGTACTTC. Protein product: CASSSPRDYEQYF.

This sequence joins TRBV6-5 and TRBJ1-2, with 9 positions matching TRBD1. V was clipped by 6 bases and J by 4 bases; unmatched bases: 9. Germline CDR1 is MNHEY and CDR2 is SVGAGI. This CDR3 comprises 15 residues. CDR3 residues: CASSPGQGRSYGYTF. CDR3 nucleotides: TGTGCCAGCAGCCCCGGACAGGGGCGATCCTATGGCTACACCTTC.

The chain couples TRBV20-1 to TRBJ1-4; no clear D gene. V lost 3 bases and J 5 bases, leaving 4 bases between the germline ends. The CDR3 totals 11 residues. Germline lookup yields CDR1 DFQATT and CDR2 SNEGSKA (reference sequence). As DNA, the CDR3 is TGCAGTGCTAGCTCCAATGAAAAACTGTTTTTT. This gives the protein CSASSNEKLFF.

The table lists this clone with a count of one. In nucleotides, the CDR3 is TGTGCCAGCAGCGGACGACTAGGGAACACCGGGGAGCTGTTTTTT. The encoded protein is CASSGRLGNTGELFF. The chain links TRBV13 to TRBJ2-2; possibly TRBD2 for D (6 bases). From germline, CDR1 is PRHDT and CDR2 FYEKMQ (reference sequence). CDR3 length: 15 residues. V lost 5 bases and J 1 base, leaving 11 bases between the germline ends.

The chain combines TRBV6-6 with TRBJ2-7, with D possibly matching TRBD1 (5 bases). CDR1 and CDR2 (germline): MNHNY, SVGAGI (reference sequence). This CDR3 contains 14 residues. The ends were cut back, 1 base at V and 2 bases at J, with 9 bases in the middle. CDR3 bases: TGTGCCAGCAGTTACTACCAGGGTGCCTACGAGCAGTACTTC. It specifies CASSYYQGAYEQYF.

As DNA, the CDR3 is TGTGCCAGCAGCTCGGGACAGGTTTGGGATTCACCCCTCCACTTT. This encodes CASSSGQVWDSPLHF. The chain couples TRBV7-8 to TRBJ1-6, with 8 bases identical to TRBD1. With 4 bases clipped from V and 8 bases from J, the junction kept 7 bases outside the gene matches. Germline CDR1 is SGHVS and CDR2 is FQNEAQ. The CDR3 length is 15 residues.

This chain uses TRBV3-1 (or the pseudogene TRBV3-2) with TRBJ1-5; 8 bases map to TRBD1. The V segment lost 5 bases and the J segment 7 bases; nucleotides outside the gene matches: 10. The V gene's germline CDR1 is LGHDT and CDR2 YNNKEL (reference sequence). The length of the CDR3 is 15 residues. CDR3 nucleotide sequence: TGTGCCAGCAGCGATACAGGGGGTAGCGGGCAGCCCCAGCATTTT. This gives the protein CASSDTGGSGQPQHF.

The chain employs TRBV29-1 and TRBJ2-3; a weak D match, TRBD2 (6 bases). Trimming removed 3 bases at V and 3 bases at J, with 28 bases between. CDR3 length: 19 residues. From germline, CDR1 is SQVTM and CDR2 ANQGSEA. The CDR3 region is CSVEGGLSFYGARTDTQYF. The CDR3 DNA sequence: TGCAGCGTTGAGGGGGGTTTATCCTTTTATGGGGCAAGGACAGATACGCAGTATTTT.

The CDR3 DNA sequence: TGTGCCAGCAGCTTAGACGGCGGAACTGAAGCTTTCTTT. It translates to CASSLDGGTEAFF. The chain carries TRBV7-9 and TRBJ1-1, with no clear D. The CDR3 totals 13 residues. V lost 1 base and J 5 bases, leaving 8 bases between the germline ends. Germline V gene sequence: CDR1 SEHNR, CDR2 FQNEAQ (reference sequence). Together with reference TRBV7-9 and TRBJ1-1, the CDR3 gives the full variable domain: DTGVSQNPRHKITKRGQNVTFRCDPISEHNRLYWYRQTLGQGPEFLTYFQNEAQLEKSRLLSDRFSAERPKGSFSTLEIQRTEQGDSAMYLCASSLDGGTEAFFGQGTRLTVV.

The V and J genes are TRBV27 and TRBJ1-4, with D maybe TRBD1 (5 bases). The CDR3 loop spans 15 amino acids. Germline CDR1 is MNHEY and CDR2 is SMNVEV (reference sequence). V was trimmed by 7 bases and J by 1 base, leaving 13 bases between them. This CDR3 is CASNFFGGTNEKLFF. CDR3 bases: TGTGCCAGCAATTTTTTCGGGGGAACTAATGAAAAACTGTTTTTT.

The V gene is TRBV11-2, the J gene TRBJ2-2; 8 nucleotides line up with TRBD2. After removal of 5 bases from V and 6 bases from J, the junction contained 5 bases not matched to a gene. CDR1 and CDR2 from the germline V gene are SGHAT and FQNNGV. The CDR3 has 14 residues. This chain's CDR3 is CASSTSGGAGELFF. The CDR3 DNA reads TGTGCCAGCAGCACGAGCGGGGGAGCCGGGGAGCTGTTTTTT.

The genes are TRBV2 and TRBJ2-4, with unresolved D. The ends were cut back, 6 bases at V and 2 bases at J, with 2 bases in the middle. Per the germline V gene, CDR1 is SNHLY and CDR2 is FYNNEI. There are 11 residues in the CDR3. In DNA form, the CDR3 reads TGTGCCAGCAGCACCAAAAACATTCAGTACTTC. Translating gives CASSTKNIQYF.